This T cell receptor (beta chain) was found in a study of T cell responses to AZD1222 COVID-19 vaccine. Sequenced by immunoSEQ multiplex PCR; TCRdb stores in-frame clones only, minus some. The sample includes 55,000 to 80,000 clones, around 84% of them seen just once. CDR3 length equals 15 residues. With 8 bases removed from V and 8 bases from J, the gap between germline ends came to 22 bases. Germline V gives CDR1 MDHEN, CDR2 SYDVKM. This clonotype was sampled from an adult in good health. The sequencing here drew on peripheral blood, taken on day 0 of AZD1222 vaccination. This chain uses TRBV28 with TRBJ2-4; D may match TRBD1 or TRBD2 (5 bases each). The CDR3 reads CASSEVGRESDIQYF. In DNA, the CDR3 is TGTGCCAGCTCTGAAGTTGGCAGGGAGTCTGACATTCAGTACTTC.